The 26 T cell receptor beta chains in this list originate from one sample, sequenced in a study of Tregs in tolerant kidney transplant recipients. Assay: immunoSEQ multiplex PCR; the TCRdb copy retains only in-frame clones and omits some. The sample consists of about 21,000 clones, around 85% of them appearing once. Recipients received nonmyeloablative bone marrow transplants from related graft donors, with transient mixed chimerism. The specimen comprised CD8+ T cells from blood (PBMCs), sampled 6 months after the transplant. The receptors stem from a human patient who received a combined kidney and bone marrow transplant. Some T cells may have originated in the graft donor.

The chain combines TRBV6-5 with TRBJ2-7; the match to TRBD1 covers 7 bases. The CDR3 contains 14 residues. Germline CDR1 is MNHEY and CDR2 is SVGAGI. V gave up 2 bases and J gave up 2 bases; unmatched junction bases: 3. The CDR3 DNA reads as TGTGCCAGCAGTTACGGGACAGACACCTACGAGCAGTACTTC. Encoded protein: CASSYGTDTYEQYF.

DNA for the CDR3: TGTGCCTGGGGAGACGGAGCGAACACTGAAGCTTTCTTT. Translation: CAWGDGANTEAFF. The chain couples TRBV30 to TRBJ1-1; unclear D gene. CDR3 length equals 13 residues. Trimming pared 5 bases from V and 1 base from J, leaving 11 bases between. The germline CDR1 and CDR2 sequences are GTSNPN and SVGIG (reference sequence).

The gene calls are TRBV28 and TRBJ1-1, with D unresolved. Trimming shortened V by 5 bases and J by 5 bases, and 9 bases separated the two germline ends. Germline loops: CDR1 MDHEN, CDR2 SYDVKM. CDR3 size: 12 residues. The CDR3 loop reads CASSPYNTEAFF. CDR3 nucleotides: TGTGCCAGCAGTCCCTATAATACTGAAGCTTTCTTT.

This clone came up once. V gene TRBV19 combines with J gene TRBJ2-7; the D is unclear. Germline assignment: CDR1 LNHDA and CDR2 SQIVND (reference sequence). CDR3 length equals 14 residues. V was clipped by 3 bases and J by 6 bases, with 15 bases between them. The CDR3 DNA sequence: TGTGCCAGTAGTATTGCCGACTCGATATCCGAGCAGTACTTC. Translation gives CASSIADSISEQYF.

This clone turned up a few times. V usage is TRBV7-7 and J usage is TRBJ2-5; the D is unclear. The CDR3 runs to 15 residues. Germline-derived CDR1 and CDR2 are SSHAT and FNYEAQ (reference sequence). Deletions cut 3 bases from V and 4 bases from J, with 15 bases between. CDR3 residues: CASSFAFGSSETQYF. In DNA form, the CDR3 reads TGTGCCAGCAGCTTTGCATTTGGCAGTTCAGAGACCCAGTACTTC.

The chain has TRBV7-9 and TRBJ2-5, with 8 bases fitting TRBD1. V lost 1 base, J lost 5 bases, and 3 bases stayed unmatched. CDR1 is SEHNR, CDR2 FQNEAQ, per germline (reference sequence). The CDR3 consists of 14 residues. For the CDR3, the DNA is TGTGCCAGCAGCTTAGGCAGGGGGCAGGAGACCCAGTACTTC. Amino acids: CASSLGRGQETQYF.

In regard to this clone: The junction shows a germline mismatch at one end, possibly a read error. The CDR3, as DNA: TGTGCCAGCAGTGCCTTGATCACAGACACGCAGTATTTT. The encoded protein is CASSALITDTQYF. The chain combines TRBV2 with TRBJ2-3; no clear D gene. The CDR3 contains 13 residues. From germline, CDR1 is SNHLY and CDR2 FYNNEI. Combining the CDR3 with reference TRBV2 and TRBJ2-3 gives the whole variable domain EPEVTQTPSHQVTQMGQEVILRCVPISNHLYFYWYRQILGQKVEFLVSFYNNEISEKSEIFDDQFSVERPDGSNFTLKIRSTKLEDSAMYFCASSALITDTQYFGPGTRLTVL.

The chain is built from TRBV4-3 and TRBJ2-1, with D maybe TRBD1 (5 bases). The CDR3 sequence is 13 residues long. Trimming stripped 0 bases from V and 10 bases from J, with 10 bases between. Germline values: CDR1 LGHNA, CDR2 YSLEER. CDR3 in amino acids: CASSQDAGQEQFF. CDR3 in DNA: TGCGCCAGCAGCCAAGACGCCGGACAAGAGCAGTTCTTC.

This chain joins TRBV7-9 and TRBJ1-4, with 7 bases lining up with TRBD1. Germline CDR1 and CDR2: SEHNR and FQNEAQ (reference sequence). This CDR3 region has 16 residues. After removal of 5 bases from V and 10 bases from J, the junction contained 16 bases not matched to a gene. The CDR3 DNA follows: TGTGCCAGCAGCGGCGACGACAGGGACCCTACGGGAAAACTGTTTTTT. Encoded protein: CASSGDDRDPTGKLFF. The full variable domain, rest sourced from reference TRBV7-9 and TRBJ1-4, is DTGVSQNPRHKITKRGQNVTFRCDPISEHNRLYWYRQTLGQGPEFLTYFQNEAQLEKSRLLSDRFSAERPKGSFSTLEIQRTEQGDSAMYLCASSGDDRDPTGKLFFGSGTQLSVL.

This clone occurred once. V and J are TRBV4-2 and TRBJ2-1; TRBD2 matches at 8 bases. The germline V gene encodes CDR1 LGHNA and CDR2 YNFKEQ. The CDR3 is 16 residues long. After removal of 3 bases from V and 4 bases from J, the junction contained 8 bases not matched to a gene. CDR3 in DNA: TGTGCCAGCAGCCATAGTAGCGGGGACCTTTACAATGAGCAGTTCTTC. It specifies CASSHSSGDLYNEQFF.

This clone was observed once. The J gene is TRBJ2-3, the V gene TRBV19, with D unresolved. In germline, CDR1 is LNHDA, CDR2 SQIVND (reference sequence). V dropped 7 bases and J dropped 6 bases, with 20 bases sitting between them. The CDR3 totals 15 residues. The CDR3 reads CASTPYVDGPDTQYF. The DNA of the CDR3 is TGTGCCAGTACCCCGTATGTTGATGGCCCCGATACGCAGTATTTT. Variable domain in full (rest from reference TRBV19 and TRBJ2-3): DGGITQSPKYLFRKEGQNVTLSCEQNLNHDAMYWYRQDPGQGLRLIYYSQIVNDFQKGDIAEGYSVSREKKESFPLTVTSAQKNPTAFYLCASTPYVDGPDTQYFGPGTRLTVL.

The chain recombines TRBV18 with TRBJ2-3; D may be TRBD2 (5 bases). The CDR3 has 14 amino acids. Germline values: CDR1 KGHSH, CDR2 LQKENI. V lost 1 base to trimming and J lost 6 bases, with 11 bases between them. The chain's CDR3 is CASSPLWRMDTQYF. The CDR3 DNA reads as TGTGCCAGCTCACCACTGTGGAGGATGGATACGCAGTATTTT.

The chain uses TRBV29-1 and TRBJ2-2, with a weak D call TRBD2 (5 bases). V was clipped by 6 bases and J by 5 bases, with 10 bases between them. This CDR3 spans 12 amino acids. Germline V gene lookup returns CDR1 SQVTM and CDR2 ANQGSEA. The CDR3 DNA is TGCAGCGTCTACGGAGGAACCGGGGAGCTGTTTTTT. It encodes CSVYGGTGELFF.

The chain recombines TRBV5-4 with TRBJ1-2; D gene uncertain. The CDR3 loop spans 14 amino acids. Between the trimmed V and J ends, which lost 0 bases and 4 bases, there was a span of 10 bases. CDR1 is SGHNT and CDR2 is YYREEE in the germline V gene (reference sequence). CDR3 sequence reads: CASSLAPSTYGYTF. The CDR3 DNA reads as TGTGCCAGCAGCTTGGCACCGAGCACCTATGGCTACACCTTC.

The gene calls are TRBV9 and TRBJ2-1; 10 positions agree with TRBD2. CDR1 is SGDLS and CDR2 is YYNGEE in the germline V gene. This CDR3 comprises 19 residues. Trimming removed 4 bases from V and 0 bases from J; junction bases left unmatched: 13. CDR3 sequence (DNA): TGTGCCAGCAGCCTCCCCGCTAGCGGGAGTCCCAGCTCCTACAATGAGCAGTTCTTC. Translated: CASSLPASGSPSSYNEQFF.

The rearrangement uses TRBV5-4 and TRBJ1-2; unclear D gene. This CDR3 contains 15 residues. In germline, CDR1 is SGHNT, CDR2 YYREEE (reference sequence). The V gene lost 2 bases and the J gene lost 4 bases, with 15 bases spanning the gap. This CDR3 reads CASSLDMEGFYGYTF. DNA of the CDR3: TGTGCCAGCAGCTTAGATATGGAGGGATTCTATGGCTACACCTTC.

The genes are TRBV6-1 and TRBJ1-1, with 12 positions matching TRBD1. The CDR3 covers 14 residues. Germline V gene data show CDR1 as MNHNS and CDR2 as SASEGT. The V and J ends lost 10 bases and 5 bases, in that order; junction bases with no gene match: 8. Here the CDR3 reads CANSGTGGRTEAFF. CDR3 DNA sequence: TGTGCCAACTCCGGGACAGGGGGCCGGACTGAAGCTTTCTTT.

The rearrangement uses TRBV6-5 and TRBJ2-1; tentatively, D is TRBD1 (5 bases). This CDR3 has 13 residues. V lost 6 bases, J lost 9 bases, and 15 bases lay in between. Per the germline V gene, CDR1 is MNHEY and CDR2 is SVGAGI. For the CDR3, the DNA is TGTGCCAGCAGCTACCAGGGTTTCAGTGAGCAGTTCTTC. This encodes CASSYQGFSEQFF.

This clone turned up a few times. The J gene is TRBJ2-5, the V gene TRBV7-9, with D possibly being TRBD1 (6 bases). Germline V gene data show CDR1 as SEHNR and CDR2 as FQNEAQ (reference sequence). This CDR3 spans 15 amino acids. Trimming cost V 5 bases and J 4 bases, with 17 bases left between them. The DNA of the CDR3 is TGTGCCAGCAGCCGCTTGGCGTCAGGGGTAGAGACCCAGTACTTC. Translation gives CASSRLASGVETQYF.

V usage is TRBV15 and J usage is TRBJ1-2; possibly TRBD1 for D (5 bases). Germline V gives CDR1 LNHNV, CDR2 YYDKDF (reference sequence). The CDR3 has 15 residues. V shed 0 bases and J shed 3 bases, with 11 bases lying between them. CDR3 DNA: TGTGCCACCAGCAGAGATCAGGGCAGCTACTATGGCTACACCTTC. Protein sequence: CATSRDQGSYYGYTF.

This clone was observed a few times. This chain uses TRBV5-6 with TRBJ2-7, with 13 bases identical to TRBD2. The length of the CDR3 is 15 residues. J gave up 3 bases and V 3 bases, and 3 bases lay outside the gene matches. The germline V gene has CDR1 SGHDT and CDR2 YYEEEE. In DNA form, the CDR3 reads TGTGCCAGCAGCTGGACTAGCGGGGGATTCTACGAGCAGTACTTC. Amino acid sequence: CASSWTSGGFYEQYF.

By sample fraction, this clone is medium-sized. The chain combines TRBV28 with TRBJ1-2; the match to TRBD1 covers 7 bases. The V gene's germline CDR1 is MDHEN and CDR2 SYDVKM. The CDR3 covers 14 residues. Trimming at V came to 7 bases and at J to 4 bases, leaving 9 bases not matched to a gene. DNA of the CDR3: TGTGCCAGCACCTTAGGGACAGTCTTCTATGGCTACACCTTC. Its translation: CASTLGTVFYGYTF.

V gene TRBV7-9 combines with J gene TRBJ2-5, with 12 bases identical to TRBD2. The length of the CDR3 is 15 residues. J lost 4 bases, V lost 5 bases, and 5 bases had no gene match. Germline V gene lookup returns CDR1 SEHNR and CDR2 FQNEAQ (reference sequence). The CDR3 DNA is TGTGCCAGCAGCACTTGGACTAGCGGGGTAGAGACCCAGTACTTC. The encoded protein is CASSTWTSGVETQYF. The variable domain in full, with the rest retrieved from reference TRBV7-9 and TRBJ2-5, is DTGVSQNPRHKITKRGQNVTFRCDPISEHNRLYWYRQTLGQGPEFLTYFQNEAQLEKSRLLSDRFSAERPKGSFSTLEIQRTEQGDSAMYLCASSTWTSGVETQYFGPGTRLLVL.

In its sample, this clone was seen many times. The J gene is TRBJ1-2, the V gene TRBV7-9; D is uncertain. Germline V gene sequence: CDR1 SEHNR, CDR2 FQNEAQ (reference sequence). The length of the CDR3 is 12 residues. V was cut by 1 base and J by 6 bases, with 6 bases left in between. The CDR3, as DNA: TGTGCCAGCAGCTTAGACCCGGATGGCTACACCTTC. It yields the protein CASSLDPDGYTF.

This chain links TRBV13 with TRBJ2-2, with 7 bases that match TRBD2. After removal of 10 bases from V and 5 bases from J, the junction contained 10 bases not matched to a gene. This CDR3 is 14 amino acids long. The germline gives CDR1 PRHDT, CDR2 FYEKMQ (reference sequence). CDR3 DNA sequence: TGTGCCACCTTACGCGGGAGTTATACCGGGGAGCTGTTTTTT. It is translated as CATLRGSYTGELFF.

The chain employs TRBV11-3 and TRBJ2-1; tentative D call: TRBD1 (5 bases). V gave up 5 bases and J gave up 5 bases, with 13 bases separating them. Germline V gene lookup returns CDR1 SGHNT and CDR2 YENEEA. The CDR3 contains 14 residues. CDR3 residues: CASSQWTNNNEQFF. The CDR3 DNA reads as TGTGCCAGCAGCCAGTGGACAAATAACAATGAGCAGTTCTTC. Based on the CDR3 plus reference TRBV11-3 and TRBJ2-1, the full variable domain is EAGVVQSPRYKIIEKKQPVAFWCNPISGHNTLYWYLQNLGQGPELLIRYENEEAVDDSQLPKDRFSAERLKGVDSTLKIQPAELGDSAVYLCASSQWTNNNEQFFGPGTRLTVL.